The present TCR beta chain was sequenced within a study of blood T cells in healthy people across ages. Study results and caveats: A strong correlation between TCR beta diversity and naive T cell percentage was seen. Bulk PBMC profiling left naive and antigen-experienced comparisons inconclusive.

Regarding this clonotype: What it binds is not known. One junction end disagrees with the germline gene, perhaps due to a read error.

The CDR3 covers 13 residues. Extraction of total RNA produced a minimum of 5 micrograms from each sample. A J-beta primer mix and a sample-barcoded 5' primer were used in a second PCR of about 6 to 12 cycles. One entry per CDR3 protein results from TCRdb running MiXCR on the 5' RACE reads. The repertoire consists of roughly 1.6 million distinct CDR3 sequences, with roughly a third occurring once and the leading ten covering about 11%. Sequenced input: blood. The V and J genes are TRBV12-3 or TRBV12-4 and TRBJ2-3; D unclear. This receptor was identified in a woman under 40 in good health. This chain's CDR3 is CASSRSIADMQYF. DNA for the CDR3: TGTGCCAGCAGTAGGAGTATCGCAGATATGCAGTATTTT.